Below, 21 T cell receptor beta chains from the same sample are listed, as sequenced in a study of CD4 and CD8 cells across lung adenocarcinoma regions. TCRdb re-analysed the PCR reads in MiXCR, keeping a single row per CDR3 protein. The table lists 20,000 or so distinct CDR3 sequences, about 50% of them singletons. Sequenced input: CD8+ T cells from the margin of a lung tumor. These receptors were collected from a male donor with lung adenocarcinoma. The CD4 and CD8 labels of this study may be unreliable.

This clonotype was picked up many times. V gene TRBV11-1 combines with J gene TRBJ2-3, with a tentative D call TRBD2 (6 bases). Trimming removed 11 bases from V and 2 bases from J, with 14 bases in between. In germline, CDR1 is SGHAT, CDR2 FQDESV (reference sequence). The CDR3 is 13 amino acids. The CDR3 coding sequence is TGTGCCGATCGGGCTAGCGCCACAGATACGCAGTATTTT. Protein product: CADRASATDTQYF.

As regards this clonotype: The junction shows a germline mismatch at one end, possibly a read error. J is TRBJ2-5 and V is TRBV10-2; D could derive from TRBD1 or TRBD2 (6 bases each). The CDR3 consists of 17 residues. Germline V gene lookup returns CDR1 WSHSY and CDR2 SAAADI. CDR3 DNA sequence: TGCGCCAGCAGTGACCCTCCCGGGGGCCGAGACCAAAAGACTCAGTACTTC. It specifies CASSDPPGGRDQKTQYF.

Judged by abundance, this clonotype is medium-sized. The rearrangement joins TRBV10-2 to TRBJ2-5; 7 bases line up with TRBD1. J lost 5 bases, V lost 8 bases, and 14 bases had no gene match. The length of the CDR3 is 15 residues. Germline V gene sequence: CDR1 WSHSY, CDR2 SAAADI. This CDR3 is CASVGIRQGEETQYF. The CDR3 coding sequence is TGCGCCAGCGTAGGAATTCGACAGGGAGAGGAGACCCAGTACTTC.

By share, this clonotype ranks as medium-sized. V is TRBV6-1 and J is TRBJ2-1; 7 positions match TRBD2. Germline lookup yields CDR1 MNHNS and CDR2 SASEGT. There are 14 residues in the CDR3. After removal of 7 bases from V and 7 bases from J, the junction contained 10 bases not matched to a gene. CDR3 bases: TGTGCCAGCAATGGCGGGAGTCTGGGTAATGAGCAGTTCTTC. This gives the protein CASNGGSLGNEQFF.

CDR3 nucleotides: TGTGCCAGCAGCCAAGTCCGAACCGGGGAGCTGTTTTTT. It specifies CASSQVRTGELFF. The chain couples TRBV3-1 to TRBJ2-2; D unclear. The length of the CDR3 is 13 residues. Per germline, CDR1 LGHDT and CDR2 YNNKEL (reference sequence). Trimming stripped 1 base from V and 5 bases from J, with 5 bases between.

The chain couples TRBV10-1 to TRBJ2-5; TRBD2 matches 9 bases. Near its end, the DNA agrees better with TRBJ2-7, so the J call may be wrong. The CDR3 has 17 amino acids. CDR1 is WNHNN, CDR2 SYGVQD, per germline (reference sequence). CDR3 sequence reads: CASSESNAAGGLYEQYF. In DNA form, the CDR3 reads TGCGCCAGCAGTGAGTCAAATGCGGCGGGAGGGTTGTACGAGCAGTACTTC.

This chain uses TRBV7-2 with TRBJ2-1; D gene unclear. The end of the DNA aligns better with TRBJ2-7, so the J call may be wrong. Germline V gives CDR1 SGHTA, CDR2 FQGNSA. The CDR3 covers 14 residues. The CDR3 region has the DNA TGTGCCAGCAGCTTAACATGGAGTCGTCCCGAGCAGTACTTC. Translation: CASSLTWSRPEQYF.

A few counts support this clonotype. Sequence at one end of the junction differs from germline and may be a read error. CDR3 nucleotide sequence: TGTGCGGGCAGCGGGGGCGGGGGGCCAGATACGCAGTATTTC. This encodes CAGSGGGGPDTQYF. V usage is TRBV6-1 and J usage is TRBJ2-3; TRBD2 aligns across 8 bases. The CDR3 has 14 residues. The V gene's germline CDR1 is MNHNS and CDR2 SASEGT.

The chain recombines TRBV7-2 with TRBJ2-5, with D unclear. V lost 2 bases and J 1 base, leaving 2 bases between the germline ends. The CDR3 contains 12 residues. Per germline, CDR1 SGHTA and CDR2 FQGNSA. CDR3 amino acids: CASSLTQETQYF. As DNA, the CDR3 is TGTGCCAGCAGCTTAACCCAAGAGACCCAGTACTTC.

The chain combines TRBV6-1 with TRBJ2-2, with D possibly TRBD2 on 6 matching bases. Deletions cut 6 bases from V and 6 bases from J, with 14 bases between. Per germline, CDR1 MNHNS and CDR2 SASEGT. CDR3 length: 14 residues. The CDR3 coding sequence is TGTGCCAGCAGCCCCTACTGGGAGGCCGGGGAGCTGTTTTTT. As protein: CASSPYWEAGELFF.

The rearrangement joins TRBV5-1 to TRBJ1-2; D gene uncertain. CDR1 SGHRS and CDR2 YFSETQ come from the germline V gene. The CDR3 has 14 amino acids. V shed 7 bases and J shed 3 bases, with 16 bases lying between them. CDR3 nucleotides: TGCGCCAGCGGCTCACCTGGGCAGGACTATGGCTACACCTTC. Its translation is CASGSPGQDYGYTF.

This clonotype showed up many times. The chain links TRBV6-5 to TRBJ2-3; TRBD2 matches at 12 bases. Germline loops: CDR1 MNHEY, CDR2 SVGAGI. With V trimmed by 4 bases and J by 2 bases, 4 bases remained unmatched. The CDR3 is made up of 16 amino acids. The chain's CDR3 is CASSLTSGRPTDTQYF. CDR3 DNA sequence: TGTGCCAGCAGTTTGACTAGCGGGAGACCCACAGATACGCAGTATTTT.

The chain has TRBV6-5 and TRBJ1-1, with D perhaps TRBD1 (5 bases). V was shortened by 4 bases and J by 4 bases, with 13 bases between the two germline ends. Germline-derived CDR1 and CDR2 are MNHEY and SVGAGI. The CDR3 consists of 14 residues. CDR3 nucleotides: TGTGCCAGCAGTTCGCGGCGGGGGGGCACTGAAGCTTTCTTT. It translates to CASSSRRGGTEAFF.

This clonotype occurred many times. The rearrangement links TRBV7-2 to TRBJ2-3; D is possibly TRBD2 (6 bases). Germline V CDR1 and CDR2: SGHTA, FQGNSA. V gave up 5 bases and J gave up 5 bases, with 20 bases separating them. The CDR3 has 16 residues. CDR3 loop: CASSASGTPSGDTQYF. The CDR3 nucleotides are TGTGCCAGCAGCGCCTCCGGGACTCCCTCAGGAGATACGCAGTATTTT.

The chain uses TRBV5-1 and TRBJ2-5; tentative D call: TRBD1 (6 bases). CDR1 and CDR2 (germline): SGHRS, YFSETQ. The V end was cut by 2 bases, the J end by 1 base, with 9 bases between. The CDR3 extends over 14 amino acids. CDR3 bases: TGCGCCAGCAGCTTCGGACAGCCCCAAGAGACCCAGTACTTC. This translates into CASSFGQPQETQYF.

The chain recombines TRBV9 with TRBJ2-1; maybe TRBD1 (6 bases). There are 15 residues in the CDR3. Germline V gene lookup returns CDR1 SGDLS and CDR2 YYNGEE. With 0 bases removed from V and 2 bases from J, the gap between germline ends came to 9 bases. CDR3 DNA: TGTGCCAGCAGCGTAGACGGGACACCCTACAATGAGCAGTTCTTC. Translated, it gives CASSVDGTPYNEQFF.

In its sample, this clonotype was seen many times. The chain couples TRBV7-3 to TRBJ2-3; a possible D gene is TRBD2 (6 bases). Trimming stripped 5 bases from V and 3 bases from J, with 15 bases between. This CDR3 has 15 amino acids. The germline CDR1 and CDR2 sequences are SGHTA and FQGTGA. Here the CDR3 DNA reads TGTGCCAGCAGCCCCACGGGAGTGGGGACAGATACGCAGTATTTT. This translates into CASSPTGVGTDTQYF.

The rearrangement joins TRBV11-3 to TRBJ2-3; D is perhaps TRBD1 (6 bases). The CDR3 is 17 residues long. The germline CDR1 and CDR2 sequences are SGHNT and YENEEA. Between the trimmed V and J ends, which lost 4 bases and 2 bases, there was a span of 19 bases. CDR3 residues: CASSSGRETGLTDTQYF. For the CDR3, the DNA is TGTGCCAGCAGCTCGGGACGCGAGACAGGCCTCACAGATACGCAGTATTTT.

This clonotype has ten or more counts. This chain links TRBV27 with TRBJ2-3; weak D call: TRBD1 (5 bases). V lost 6 bases to trimming and J lost 0 bases, with 16 bases between them. CDR3 length equals 16 residues. The germline CDR1 and CDR2 sequences are MNHEY and SMNVEV (reference sequence). CDR3 sequence (DNA): TGTGCCAGCAGCACAGGAATCCGAACTAGCACAGATACGCAGTATTTT. This encodes CASSTGIRTSTDTQYF.

The rearrangement uses TRBV6-5 and TRBJ1-1; 8 bases align to TRBD1. The CDR3 consists of 17 residues. CDR1 is MNHEY, CDR2 SVGAGI, per germline. The junction had 7 bases not matched to a gene; V was cut back by 0 bases and J by 1 base. In nucleotides, the CDR3 is TGTGCCAGCAGTTACTCGATCTTAGGGACAGGGAACACTGAAGCTTTCTTT. Translation: CASSYSILGTGNTEAFF.

The gene calls are TRBV6-1 and TRBJ1-2; TRBD1 aligns across 7 bases. V was clipped by 8 bases and J by 8 bases; unmatched bases: 8. The germline V gene has CDR1 MNHNS and CDR2 SASEGT. The CDR3 consists of 12 residues. CDR3 amino acids: CASGRDRDGYTF. The CDR3, as DNA: TGTGCCAGCGGCCGGGACAGAGACGGCTACACCTTC.